A single sample is the source of the 9 T cell receptor beta chains below, sequenced in a study of T cell responses to AZD1222 COVID-19 vaccine. Generated by immunoSEQ multiplex PCR, the TCRdb table keeps only in-frame clones and is missing some. The repertoire consists of roughly 150,000 clones, with around 94% occurring once and the leading ten covering approximately 4.8%. The material sequenced was peripheral blood, taken 28 days after the second AZD1222 dose. These receptors all stem from an adult who received the AZD1222 COVID-19 vaccine.

This chain links TRBV6-5 with TRBJ2-1; TRBD2 aligns across 9 bases. The junction had 9 bases not matched to a gene; V was cut back by 7 bases and J by 5 bases. The germline V gene has CDR1 MNHEY and CDR2 SVGAGI. There are 15 residues in the CDR3. The CDR3 loop is CASNLAGSGNNEQFF. In DNA, the CDR3 is TGTGCCAGCAATCTAGCGGGGAGTGGAAACAATGAGCAGTTCTTC.

The V gene is TRBV6-1, the J gene TRBJ1-6; D ambiguous. Germline CDR1 MNHNS, CDR2 SASEGT. V was cut by 2 bases and J by 9 bases, with 5 bases left in between. This CDR3 contains 12 residues. CDR3 nucleotide sequence: TGTGCCAGCAGTGAAACGGGTTCACCCCTCCACTTT. Translated: CASSETGSPLHF.

The rearrangement uses TRBV4-1 and TRBJ2-7; D unclear. Germline V gives CDR1 MGHRA, CDR2 YSYEKL. V lost 0 bases, J lost 4 bases, and 13 bases lay in between. The CDR3 is 15 amino acids. CDR3 residues: CASSQESKPSYEQYF. CDR3 DNA: TGCGCCAGCAGCCAAGAGAGCAAACCTAGTTACGAGCAGTACTTC.

The CDR3 region is CASTPANGGRSYEQYF. CDR3 DNA: TGTGCCAGCACCCCCGCCAATGGCGGGAGATCCTACGAGCAGTACTTC. This sequence joins TRBV7-2 and TRBJ2-7; TRBD2 aligns across 7 bases. The CDR3 extends over 16 amino acids. J gave up 1 base and V 7 bases, and 13 bases lay outside the gene matches. Looked up from germline, CDR1 is SGHTA and CDR2 is FQGNSA.

V is TRBV19 and J is TRBJ2-7; D is unresolved. The CDR3 runs 14 residues. Trimming removed 5 bases from V and 0 bases from J, with 11 bases in between. Germline values: CDR1 LNHDA, CDR2 SQIVND (reference sequence). The CDR3 nucleotides are TGTGCCAGTAGTTTTGCGGCCCTCTCCTACGAGCAGTACTTC. Translating gives CASSFAALSYEQYF.

The CDR3 here is CASNKGGGEQFF. Here the CDR3 DNA reads TGTGCCAGCAATAAAGGGGGGGGTGAGCAGTTCTTC. This sequence joins TRBV12-3 or TRBV12-4 and TRBJ2-1; TRBD2 might be the D (7 bases). There are 12 residues in the CDR3. The germline V and J ends were trimmed by 7 bases and 9 bases, with 13 bases remaining between them.

In DNA, the CDR3 is TGTGCCAGCAGTGAGACTAGCGCAAATGAGCAGTTCTTC. Translated, it gives CASSETSANEQFF. V usage is TRBV6-4 and J usage is TRBJ2-1; 8 bases are a match to TRBD2. After removal of 3 bases from V and 7 bases from J, the junction contained 2 bases not matched to a gene. The CDR3 covers 13 residues. CDR1 is MRHNA, CDR2 SNTAGT, per germline.

The rearrangement joins TRBV28 to TRBJ2-7; D gene uncertain. This CDR3 has 12 residues. The V end lost 6 bases, the J end lost 2 bases, and 8 bases lay between the germline ends. Germline V gene data show CDR1 as MDHEN and CDR2 as SYDVKM. The CDR3 reads CASSLSAYEQYF. The CDR3, as DNA: TGTGCCAGCAGCCTCAGCGCCTACGAGCAGTACTTC.

The gene calls are TRBV7-2 and TRBJ2-7, with 7 bases aligning to TRBD1. Trimming removed 5 bases from V and 2 bases from J; junction bases left unmatched: 12. The CDR3 is 16 residues long. Germline CDR1 is SGHTA and CDR2 is FQGNSA. The CDR3 bases are TGTGCCAGCAGCCCCAGACGACAGGGAATTACCTACGAGCAGTACTTC. Encoded protein: CASSPRRQGITYEQYF.